Following are 6 T cell receptor beta chains from one sample sequenced in a study of cytomegalovirus exposure and HLA in healthy donors. 13 Jbeta primers and 60 Vbeta primers were used for the PCR. Sequenced by immunoSEQ multiplex PCR; TCRdb stores in-frame clones only, minus some. The table lists 90,000 to 120,000 clones, 65% to 80% of them singletons. The sequencing sample was made of PBMCs. The receptors derive from a male donor in good health and CMV-seronegative.

This clone was picked up a small number of times. V and J are TRBV7-8 and TRBJ2-7, with 7 nucleotides matching TRBD1. The germline CDR1 and CDR2 sequences are SGHVS and FQNEAQ. The length of the CDR3 is 13 residues. V trimming: 3 bases; J trimming: 3 bases; junction bases outside the gene matches: 2. The CDR3 loop is CASSLRTGYEQYF. Here the CDR3 DNA reads TGTGCCAGCAGCTTGCGGACAGGCTACGAGCAGTACTTC.

The chain joins TRBV19 to TRBJ1-5; tentative D call: TRBD1 (5 bases). V lost 1 base to trimming and J lost 11 bases, with 12 bases between them. From germline, CDR1 is LNHDA and CDR2 SQIVND (reference sequence). This CDR3 has 13 residues. The CDR3 loop reads CASSIVLGGSQHF. The CDR3 DNA sequence: TGTGCCAGTAGTATAGTTCTCGGGGGTTCCCAGCATTTT. The entire variable domain, with the rest obtained from reference TRBV19 and TRBJ1-5, is as follows: DGGITQSPKYLFRKEGQNVTLSCEQNLNHDAMYWYRQDPGQGLRLIYYSQIVNDFQKGDIAEGYSVSREKKESFPLTVTSAQKNPTAFYLCASSIVLGGSQHFGDGTRLSIL.

The gene calls are TRBV18 and TRBJ2-7, with 13 bases that match TRBD2. With V trimmed by 2 bases and J by 6 bases, 4 bases remained unmatched. The CDR3 consists of 15 residues. Germline V lookup: CDR1 KGHSH, CDR2 LQKENI. In DNA form, the CDR3 reads TGTGCCAGCTCACCAGCGGGACTAGCGGGATTCGAGCAGTACTTC. Translation: CASSPAGLAGFEQYF.

By sample share, this clone is medium-sized. V and J are TRBV6-1 and TRBJ2-1; 12 bases map to TRBD2. Trimming removed 3 bases from V and 8 bases from J; junction bases left unmatched: 5. CDR1 is MNHNS, CDR2 SASEGT, per germline. CDR3 length: 15 residues. The CDR3 DNA reads TGTGCCAGCAGTGAGACTAGCGGGAGTTGGGATGAGCAGTTCTTC. It specifies CASSETSGSWDEQFF.

This clone was counted a few times. This rearrangement joins TRBV29-1 to TRBJ2-1, with D tentatively TRBD2 (5 bases). The germline V gene has CDR1 SQVTM and CDR2 ANQGSEA. Trimming removed 7 bases at V and 6 bases at J, with 16 bases between. CDR3 size: 13 residues. CDR3 nucleotides: TGCAGCGCGGACTCCCTGTTCGGCAATGAGCAGTTCTTC. Its translation is CSADSLFGNEQFF.

V is TRBV5-4 and J is TRBJ2-7; D perhaps matches TRBD2 (5 bases). CDR1 SGHNT and CDR2 YYREEE come from the germline V gene (reference sequence). This CDR3 has 13 amino acids. V was pared by 1 base and J by 7 bases, with 12 bases between. CDR3 amino acids: CASSLFSSREQYF. In nucleotides, the CDR3 is TGTGCCAGCAGCTTGTTTTCTAGCCGGGAGCAGTACTTC.